Below, 10 T cell receptor beta chains from the same sample are listed, as sequenced in a study of T cell repertoires and HLA-DP antigens. Only in-frame clones appear in the TCRdb table, and some are missing; sequencing was by immunoSEQ multiplex PCR. The sample records over 60,000 clones, over 75% being singletons. What these receptors recognize is not known. The source material was CD4+ T cells from PBMCs. The receptors were gathered from a man between 60 and 75 years old in good health and CMV-seronegative.

This sequence joins TRBV4-2 and TRBJ1-2, with TRBD1 matching 7 bases. V lost 1 base, J lost 5 bases, and 10 bases stayed unmatched. Germline V lookup: CDR1 LGHNA, CDR2 YNFKEQ. The CDR3 length is 16 residues. This CDR3 is CASSQARDSETYGYTF. Here the CDR3 DNA reads TGTGCCAGCAGCCAAGCTCGGGACAGCGAAACTTATGGCTACACCTTC.

The V and J genes are TRBV19 and TRBJ1-1, with D perhaps matching TRBD1 (5 bases). V shed 3 bases and J shed 2 bases, with 10 bases lying between them. CDR1 LNHDA and CDR2 SQIVND come from the germline V gene (reference sequence). The CDR3 is 14 residues long. CDR3 sequence reads: CASSIGTTNTEAFF. CDR3 sequence (DNA): TGTGCCAGTAGTATCGGGACGACAAACACTGAAGCTTTCTTT.

This clone has only one observation. The chain links TRBV4-3 to TRBJ1-2; D gene unclear. The CDR3 totals 13 residues. Germline V CDR1 and CDR2: LGHNA, YSLEER. The germline V and J ends were trimmed by 1 base and 2 bases, with 5 bases remaining between them. CDR3 amino acids: CASSQAGNYGYTF. CDR3 sequence (DNA): TGCGCCAGCAGCCAAGCTGGGAACTATGGCTACACCTTC.

The chain recombines TRBV7-9 with TRBJ1-1; D gene unclear. This CDR3 contains 15 residues. The V end lost 5 bases, the J end lost 0 bases, and 13 bases lay between the germline ends. Germline V gene lookup returns CDR1 SEHNR and CDR2 FQNEAQ (reference sequence). The CDR3 protein is CASSGPLGMNTEAFF. For the CDR3, the DNA is TGTGCCAGCAGCGGGCCCCTGGGTATGAACACTGAAGCTTTCTTT.

This clone was found many times. J is TRBJ1-6 and V is TRBV29-1, with no clear D. V lost 4 bases and J lost 10, with 11 bases in between. Per germline, CDR1 SQVTM and CDR2 ANQGSEA. The CDR3 is made up of 12 amino acids. DNA of the CDR3: TGCAGCGTTGGACAATCCGGGTCACCCCTCCACTTT. Translated, it gives CSVGQSGSPLHF.

By sample share, this clone is medium-sized (0.01 to 0.1%). Other DNA sequences of this sample code for an identical CDR3. V is TRBV7-2 and J is TRBJ2-3; tentative D call: TRBD2 (6 bases). From germline, CDR1 is SGHTA and CDR2 FQGNSA. V lost 1 base to trimming and J lost 0 bases, with 8 bases between them. The CDR3 consists of 15 residues. The CDR3 here is CASSLVGTSTDTQYF. In DNA, the CDR3 is TGTGCCAGCAGCTTAGTTGGGACTAGCACAGATACGCAGTATTTT.

This chain connects TRBV5-4 to TRBJ1-6; TRBD1 matches 8 bases. V dropped 4 bases and J dropped 10; count of bases not matched to a gene: 7. The V gene's germline CDR1 is SGHNT and CDR2 YYREEE (reference sequence). This CDR3 region has 14 residues. CDR3 in amino acids: CASSLGTGWSPLHF. The CDR3 DNA reads TGTGCCAGCAGCCTCGGGACAGGCTGGTCACCCCTCCACTTT.

This chain connects TRBV9 to TRBJ2-3, with 8 positions matching TRBD2. Trimming removed 4 bases from V and 5 bases from J; junction bases left unmatched: 6. Germline assignment: CDR1 SGDLS and CDR2 YYNGEE. CDR3 length equals 14 residues. Written as DNA, the CDR3 is TGTGCCAGCAGCCCCCATCTAGCGGGAGATACGCAGTATTTT. Translated, it gives CASSPHLAGDTQYF.

The rearrangement links TRBV6-6 to TRBJ2-5, with 7 bases lining up with TRBD1. Germline CDR1 is MNHNY and CDR2 is SVGAGI (reference sequence). CDR3 length: 16 amino acids. J gave up 5 bases and V 6 bases, and 15 bases lay outside the gene matches. The CDR3 spells CASRQGFSPTSETQYF. CDR3 nucleotide sequence: TGTGCCAGCAGACAGGGGTTTTCCCCCACCAGTGAGACCCAGTACTTC.

This rearrangement joins TRBV27 to TRBJ2-2, with D hard to call. This CDR3 region has 15 residues. Trimming took off 6 bases at V and 5 bases at J, with 16 bases between the two ends. Per the germline V gene, CDR1 is MNHEY and CDR2 is SMNVEV (reference sequence). This CDR3 reads CASRDVSVWTGELFF. CDR3 coding DNA: TGTGCCAGCAGGGACGTGAGTGTCTGGACCGGGGAGCTGTTTTTT.